The source of this TCR beta chain is a study of T-cell reconstitution after alpha-beta-depleted transplantation in children. Study-wide points: At the one-year point after transplant, T-cell counts and TCRbeta diversity were found to come mostly from T cells that had been newly produced. High day-60 TCRbeta diversity in some patients came from surviving recipient T cells and thymic progenitors. In patients about two months after transplant, alpha-beta T cells reportedly arose from several hundred expanded graft clones.

This clonotype came up many times. The antigen is undetermined. Unique molecular identifiers were incorporated into the prepared TCRbeta library. Each CDR3 protein gets one entry after TCRdb re-called the PCR reads with MiXCR. This table has roughly 500,000 distinct CDR3 sequences, about 10% appearing once. V lost 6 bases to trimming and J lost 14 bases; unmatched junction nucleotides: 21. The CDR3 is 18 residues long. Germline lookup yields CDR1 SNHLY and CDR2 FYNNEI. The chain has TRBV2 and TRBJ2-2; 13 nucleotides match TRBD2. The TCR sequence derives from a child aged 2 to 9 with inherited bone marrow failure, due to receive a stem cell transplant. The sample in question was PBMCs, obtained before TCRalphabeta/CD19-depleted stem cell transplant. The CDR3 region is CASRAQLAGGPLYRGLFF. The CDR3 DNA reads TGTGCCAGCAGAGCCCAACTAGCGGGAGGGCCACTGTACCGTGGTCTGTTTTTT.